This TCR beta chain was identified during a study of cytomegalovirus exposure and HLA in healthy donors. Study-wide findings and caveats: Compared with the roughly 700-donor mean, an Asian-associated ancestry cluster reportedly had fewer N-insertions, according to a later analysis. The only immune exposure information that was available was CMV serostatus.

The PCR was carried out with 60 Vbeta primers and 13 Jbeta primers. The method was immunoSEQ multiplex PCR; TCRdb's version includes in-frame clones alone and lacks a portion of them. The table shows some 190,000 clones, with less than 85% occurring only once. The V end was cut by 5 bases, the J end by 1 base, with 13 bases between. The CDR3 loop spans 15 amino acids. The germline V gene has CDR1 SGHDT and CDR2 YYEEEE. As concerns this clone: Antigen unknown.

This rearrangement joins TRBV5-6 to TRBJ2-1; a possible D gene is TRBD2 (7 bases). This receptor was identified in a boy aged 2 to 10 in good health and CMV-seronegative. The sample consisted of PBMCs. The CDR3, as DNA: TGTGCCAGCAGGTTTAGGGGGGGATCCTACAATGAGCAGTTCTTC. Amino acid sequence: CASRFRGGSYNEQFF.